This TCR beta chain derives from a study of cytomegalovirus exposure and HLA in healthy donors. General study results and limits: Among TCR beta chains of equal frequency, HLA-associated ones were more clonally expanded in a later analysis. Because they were indistinguishable, some V segments, including TRBV6-2 and TRBV6-3, were excluded.

CDR1 and CDR2 (germline): SGHRS, YFSETQ. CDR3 length: 18 amino acids. Trimming removed 0 bases from V and 0 bases from J; junction bases left unmatched: 2. This clone was found once. Antigen unknown. In the PCR, 60 Vbeta and 13 Jbeta primers were used. TCRdb's copy holds only in-frame clones and misses some; the assay was immunoSEQ multiplex PCR. The data show around 140,000 clones, roughly 80% seen once. Sequencing was performed on PBMCs. The chain is built from TRBV5-1 and TRBJ2-3, with TRBD2 matching 15 bases. This sequence originates from a man aged 40-49 years in good health and CMV-seronegative. The CDR3 region is CASSLAGTSGGSTDTQYF. The CDR3 DNA reads as TGCGCCAGCAGCTTGGCCGGGACTAGCGGGGGGAGCACAGATACGCAGTATTTT. The entire variable domain, with the rest obtained from reference TRBV5-1 and TRBJ2-3, is as follows: KAGVTQTPRYLIKTRGQQVTLSCSPISGHRSVSWYQQTPGQGLQFLFEYFSETQRNKGNFPGRFSGRQFSNSRSEMNVSTLELGDSALYLCASSLAGTSGGSTDTQYFGPGTRLTVL.